Below, 3 T cell receptor beta chains from the same sample are listed, as sequenced in a study of T cells after yellow fever vaccination (dated by TCRdb to about 2019). Library method: 5' RACE. The sequencer listed for this sample is Illumina NovaSeq 6000. Clones were called with MiXCR by TCRdb after fastp trimmed the public reads at Q25, and only in-frame beta chains were retained. Rows with one shared CDR3 protein collapse into an entry with the most common genes and DNA. The sample records a few hundred thousand distinct CDR3 sequences, over 4% of which are singletons. Around 24% of the sample is taken by the ten largest. The treatment or condition label corresponds to: live attenuated yellow fever vaccine strain. Sequenced here: PBMCs, sampled 5 days after the yellow fever booster vaccination. The origin of the receptors is a man aged 18 to 29 who received the YFV17D yellow fever vaccine.

V is TRBV7-2 and J is TRBJ1-1; 7 bases map to TRBD1. V was pared by 5 bases and J by 5 bases, with 5 bases of the junction left unmatched. Germline V gene lookup returns CDR1 SGHTA and CDR2 FQGNSA. CDR3 length: 13 residues. The DNA of the CDR3 is TGTGCCAGCAGCCGAGACAGGGAAACTGAAGCTTTCTTT. Its protein is CASSRDRETEAFF. Full variable domain (missing parts from reference TRBV7-2 and TRBJ1-1): GAGVSQSPSNKVTEKGKDVELRCDPISGHTALYWYRQSLGQGLEFLIYFQGNSAPDKSGLPSDRFSAERTGGSVSTLTIQRTQQEDSAVYLCASSRDRETEAFFGQGTRLTVV.

Many counts were recorded for this clonotype. In nucleotides, the CDR3 is TGCAGTGTAGTGGAGGACACCGGGGAGCTGTTTTTT. Amino acid sequence: CSVVEDTGELFF. J is TRBJ2-2 and V is TRBV20-1; D possibly corresponds to TRBD2 (5 bases). The CDR3 runs to 12 residues. From germline, CDR1 is DFQATT and CDR2 SNEGSKA (reference sequence). V dropped 7 bases and J dropped 3 bases, with 9 bases sitting between them.

This clonotype showed up just a few times. The chain combines TRBV24-1 with TRBJ2-3, with D possibly called TRBD1 or TRBD2 (6 bases each). This CDR3 has 16 amino acids. V lost 6 bases and J lost 4, with 19 bases in between. Germline V lookup: CDR1 KGHDR, CDR2 SFDVKD. CDR3 loop: CATSSPSGGTADTQYF. Written as DNA, the CDR3 is TGTGCCACCAGTTCCCCCTCCGGGGGCACGGCAGATACGCAGTATTTT.